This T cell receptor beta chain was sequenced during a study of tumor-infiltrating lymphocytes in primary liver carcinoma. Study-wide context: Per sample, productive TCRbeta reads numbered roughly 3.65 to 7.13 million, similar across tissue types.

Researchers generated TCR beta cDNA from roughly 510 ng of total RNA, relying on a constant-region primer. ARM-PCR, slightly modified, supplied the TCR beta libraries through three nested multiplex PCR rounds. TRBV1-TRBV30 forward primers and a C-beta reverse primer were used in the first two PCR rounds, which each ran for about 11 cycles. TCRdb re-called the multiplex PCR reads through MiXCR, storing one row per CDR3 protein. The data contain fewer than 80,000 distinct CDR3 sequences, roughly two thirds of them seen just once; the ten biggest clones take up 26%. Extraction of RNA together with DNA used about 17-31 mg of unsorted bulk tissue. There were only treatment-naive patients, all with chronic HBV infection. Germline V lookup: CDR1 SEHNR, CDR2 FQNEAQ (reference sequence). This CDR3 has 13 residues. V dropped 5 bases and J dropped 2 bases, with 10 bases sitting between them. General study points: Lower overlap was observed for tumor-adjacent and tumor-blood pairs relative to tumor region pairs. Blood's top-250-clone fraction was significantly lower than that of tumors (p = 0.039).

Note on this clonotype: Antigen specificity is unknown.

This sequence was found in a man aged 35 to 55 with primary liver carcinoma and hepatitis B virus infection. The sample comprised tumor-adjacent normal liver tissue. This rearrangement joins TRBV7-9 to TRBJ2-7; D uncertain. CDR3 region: CASSPLITYEQYF. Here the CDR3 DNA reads TGTGCCAGCAGCCCCCTTATAACCTACGAGCAGTACTTC.